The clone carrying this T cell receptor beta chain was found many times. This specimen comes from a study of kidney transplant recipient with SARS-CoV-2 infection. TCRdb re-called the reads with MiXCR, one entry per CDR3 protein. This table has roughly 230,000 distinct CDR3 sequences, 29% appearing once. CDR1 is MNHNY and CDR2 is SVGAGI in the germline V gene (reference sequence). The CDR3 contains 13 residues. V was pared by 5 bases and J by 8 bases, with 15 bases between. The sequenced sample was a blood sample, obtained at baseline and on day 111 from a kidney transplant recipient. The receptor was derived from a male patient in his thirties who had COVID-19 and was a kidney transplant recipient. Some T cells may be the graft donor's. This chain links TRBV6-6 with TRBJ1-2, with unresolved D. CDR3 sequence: CASSGELVGGYTF. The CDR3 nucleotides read TGTGCCAGCAGTGGCGAGCTGGTTGGAGGCTACACCTTC.